This is a list of T cell receptor beta chains from one sample in a study of T cell responses to AZD1222 COVID-19 vaccine. TCRdb's copy holds only in-frame clones and misses some; the assay was immunoSEQ multiplex PCR. The sample lists over 110,000 clones, around nine tenths occurring once. The sequenced sample was peripheral blood, obtained on day 0 of AZD1222 vaccination. These receptors were obtained from an adult in good health. The CDR3 runs from the conserved cysteine through the conserved F or W. D genes are given only for firm matches.

>TRBV5-6|TRBJ1-5|-
CASSAGGRGNQPQHF
>TRBV11-3|TRBJ2-1|-
CASSLRGAPYNEQFF
>TRBV4-1|TRBJ2-2|TRBD2
CASSPSGGGPTGELFF
>TRBV11-2|TRBJ1-4|-
CASSLGVGDATNEKLFF
>TRBV7-2|TRBJ2-3|-
CASRRRGRTDTQYF
>TRBV5-6|TRBJ2-1|-
CASSLASLGGYNEQFF
>TRBV2|TRBJ2-7|-
CASSAGDRSTEQYF
>TRBV9|TRBJ1-6|-
CASSVASSPLHF
>TRBV9|TRBJ2-7|-
CASSPGGERGSYEQYF
>TRBV20-1|TRBJ1-1|-
CSAPTDTEAFF
>TRBV28|TRBJ1-2|TRBD1
CASSLGTDGYTF
>TRBV5-1|TRBJ2-7|TRBD2
CASRITSGRQYEQYF
>TRBV18|TRBJ1-2|-
CASYGLTYGYTF
>TRBV27|TRBJ2-7|-
CASSLSGRWDYEQYF
>TRBV5-1|TRBJ1-1|TRBD1
CASSAGGAVTEAFF
>TRBV9|TRBJ2-1|-
CASSVYQVHNEQFF
>TRBV5-5|TRBJ1-1|-
CASSFEANTEAFF
>TRBV30|TRBJ1-5|-
CAWSGGGSSNQPQHF
>TRBV12-5|TRBJ2-1|TRBD2
CASGLVRWGGRATNEQFF
>TRBV5-1|TRBJ2-6|-
CASSLMGSGANVLTF
>TRBV19|TRBJ2-1|-
CASSSPRRQLHNEQFF
>TRBV5-4|TRBJ1-2|TRBD1
CASSLTGTDYGYTF
>TRBV11-2|TRBJ1-2|-
CASSPLGSRGSNYGYTF
>TRBV5-4|TRBJ1-2|-
CASSRLDRNYGYTF
>TRBV5-1|TRBJ2-2|-
CASSSSGTLTGELFF
>TRBV18|TRBJ2-7|TRBD2
CASSPLAGGDGEQYF
>TRBV5-4|TRBJ2-3|TRBD1
CASSLLRQGAMEGTQYF
>TRBV3-1/TRBV3-2|TRBJ2-5|-
CASSHRVPPRTQYF
>TRBV27|TRBJ1-1|-
CASSLQGRPEAFF
>TRBV11-2|TRBJ1-6|TRBD1
CASRSLRGLGSPLHF
>TRBV7-9|TRBJ2-7|-
CASSSGRGVEQYF
>TRBV11-2|TRBJ1-1|TRBD1
CASSLSGGAAFF
>TRBV14|TRBJ2-7|-
CASSQDRPYEQYF
>TRBV4-2|TRBJ2-7|TRBD1
CASSQDYGTVPTYVYEQYF
>TRBV27|TRBJ2-3|-
CASSSLWDTQYF
>TRBV15|TRBJ2-2|TRBD2
CATSRRGGAAGELFF
>TRBV6-5|TRBJ1-2|-
CASTREGGAGGYTF
>TRBV9|TRBJ2-3|-
CASSVDPSTDTQYF
>TRBV3-1/TRBV3-2|TRBJ2-3|TRBD1
CASSQSQGDTDTQYF
>TRBV6-6|TRBJ1-1|-
CASNSVWGGTEAFF
>TRBV27|TRBJ2-7|-
CASSMLARKEQYF
>TRBV6-5|TRBJ2-7|-
CASSYTVGQSYEQYF
>TRBV6-5|TRBJ2-5|-
CASSYSRVETQYF
>TRBV5-6|TRBJ2-7|TRBD1
CASSLGAGGWHEQYF
>TRBV5-1|TRBJ2-3|-
CASSWATGTDTQYF
>TRBV21-1|TRBJ1-1|-
CASSAIRGQLNTEAFF
>TRBV28|TRBJ2-4|-
CASSRPDQNIQYF
>TRBV27|TRBJ2-3|TRBD1
CASRDGTGPTPITDTQYF
>TRBV15|TRBJ1-2|-
CATSRESQDGYTF
>TRBV28|TRBJ1-5|TRBD1
CASQGGPRQPQHF
>TRBV30|TRBJ1-4|-
CAWSALLGARKEKLFF
>TRBV19|TRBJ2-7|TRBD1
CASSIRTGNELYEQYF
>TRBV5-4|TRBJ2-7|-
CASSSWRGGPYEQYF
>TRBV5-5|TRBJ2-7|TRBD1
CASSSQGASSYEQYF